The clone carrying this T cell receptor beta chain has a count of ten or more. Its antigen remains unidentified. Germline V gene data show CDR1 as LGHNT and CDR2 as FRNRAP. This CDR3 has 19 residues. V was pared by 4 bases and J by 0 bases, with 12 bases of the junction left unmatched. The sample belongs to a study of human T cells and chemical hapten exposure. The overall study: Alopecia areata, totalis or universalis affected patients, mainly female.

Time point of the sample: patch test 2, 6 weeks after DPC sensitization. Documented treatment: therapeutic diphenylcyclopropenone sensitization with weekly scalp DPC. TCRdb redid the calling of the RACE reads with MiXCR, one entry per CDR3 protein. The sample gives roughly 380,000 distinct CDR3 sequences, just under 6.5% of which show up once; around 6.1% is in the top ten. Study-level results: Once DPC sensitization occurred, TCRs above 1 in 1000 frequency showed no change.

The specimen comprised whole blood, sampled in connection with sensitization to the hapten diphenylcyclopropenone (DPC). The rearrangement joins TRBV12-5 to TRBJ2-6; TRBD1 matches 7 bases. The clonotype comes from a woman between 18 and 29 years old with alopecia areata. Some clones in this sample may be carry-over from other donors' samples. CDR3 coding DNA: TGTGCTAGTGGTTCCCTCTACCCGACAGGGACCTCTGGGGCCAACGTCCTGACTTTC. Its protein is CASGSLYPTGTSGANVLTF.